This T cell receptor beta chain was sequenced in a study of T cell responses to AZD1222 COVID-19 vaccine (TCRdb year 2021). For context, the study as a whole: AZD1222 recipients given second doses at about 4 weeks or at about 12 weeks were pooled, since spike-specific TCR depth and breadth were not found to differ between the two schedules. Trial participants were enrolled by age into subgroups of 18-55, 56-69 and 70-plus years, and about 150, 27 and 61 TCR-sequenced participants, respectively, were included in these subgroups. A total of more than 230 trial participants underwent TCR sequencing, of whom about 200 received two doses of AZD1222 and about 26 received two doses of the MenACWY control vaccine. Overall results and qualifications from the work: Nearly half of unique spike-specific TCRs reportedly recognized epitopes outside regions mutated in the B.1.351 and B.1.1.7 variants. Because no day 14 peak-response samples were available, repertoires were characterized only after the peak T cell response. The whole spike protein was spanned by vaccine-associated CD4 TCRs, and dominant responses were seen in regions 160-218 and 743-854. The 56-69-year group was small, and its depth increase did not reach significance, likely because of low power. Conclusions about previously exposed vaccinees are limited because only 5 or 6 AZD1222 recipients were SARS-CoV-2 seropositive at baseline. Participants were mostly white British, with more females than males. The authors suggested clonal diversity may have been underestimated. A significant rise in spike-specific TCR breadth and depth was observed after two AZD1222 doses relative to day 0 and relative to MenACWY recipients.

The CDR3 regions of human TCRbeta chains were analyzed by immunosequencing. Per the authors' processing: Repertoire TCRs were checked for matches against a reference library of SARS-CoV-2-specific TCRs that had been generated using the MIRA antigen-specificity platform. Breadth was defined as the fraction of unique TCRs that were SARS-CoV-2-associated. Depth was defined as the fraction of total T cells that were SARS-CoV-2-associated. Using the MIRA data, each spike-specific TCR was mapped to the spike region that the TCR reacts to and placed in a CD4 or CD8 class. Log10-transformed breadth and depth values were compared by one-way ANOVA with Sidak's multiple comparisons tests. This immuneACCESS table, as held by TCRdb, lists in-frame sequences with V and J called but not all clones. Of the missing ones, under half trace to an unresolved V gene in checked studies; the others have no known cause. V, J and clone size derive from that table, while D and trimming were established from the DNA sequence. Here the sample has 92,000 or so clones; roughly nine tenths occur a single time. The biggest ten clones account for more than 1.5% of the sample.

The CDR3 covers 14 residues, taking in both the cysteine and the phenylalanine. Only the CDR3 part of the read is kept: 42 bases, read in frame from the first base. CDR1 SGHRS and CDR2 YFSETQ were looked up in the germline V gene. Germline trimming: 9 bases from V, 3 bases from J; junction bases outside gene matches: 10. Concerning this clone itself: Its antigen is currently not known. No base quality values were provided; no much bigger clone lies one nucleotide off.

What the time point label conveys for this sample: baseline before first vaccination. The vaccinee samples were drawn from two UK trials, COV001 and COV002, one of which was a single-blind randomized controlled phase 2/3 trial testing AZD1222 (ChAdOx1 nCoV-19) in healthy adults. Trial participant PBMC samples were collected at day 0 and day 28 after the second dose for TCRbeta chain sequencing. Sample: peripheral blood, taken on day 0 of AZD1222 vaccination. The receptor's source is an adult in good health. The chain joins TRBV5-1 to TRBJ2-3; a stretch of 7 junction bases matches TRBD1. The CDR3 region: CATAPVQGTDTQYF. The nucleotide sequence reads TGCGCCACCGCGCCAGTACAGGGGACAGATACGCAGTATTTT.